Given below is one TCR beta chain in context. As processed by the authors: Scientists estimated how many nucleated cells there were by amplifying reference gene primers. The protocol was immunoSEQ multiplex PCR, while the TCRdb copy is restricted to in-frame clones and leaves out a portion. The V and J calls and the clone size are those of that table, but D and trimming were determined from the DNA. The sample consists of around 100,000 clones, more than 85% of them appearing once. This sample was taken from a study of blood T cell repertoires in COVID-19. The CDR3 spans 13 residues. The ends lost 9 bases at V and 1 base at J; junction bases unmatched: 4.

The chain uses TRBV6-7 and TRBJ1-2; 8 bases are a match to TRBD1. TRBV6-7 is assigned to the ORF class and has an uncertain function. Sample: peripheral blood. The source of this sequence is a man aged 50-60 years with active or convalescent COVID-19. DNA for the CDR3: TGTGCCAGGACACAGGGGGTTAACTATGGCTACACCTTC. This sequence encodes CARTQGVNYGYTF.